The present T cell receptor beta chain was sequenced within a study of T cells in localized non-small cell lung cancer. This clone was counted a few times. Its antigen is unidentified. The ends were cut back, 5 bases at V and 7 bases at J, with 18 bases in the middle. Germline loops: CDR1 LNHNV, CDR2 YYDKDF (reference sequence). The CDR3 contains 15 residues. Points from the study as a whole: A higher density of T cells in blood coincided with extended overall survival. Heterogeneity is still possible, as just one tumor region was sequenced. Adjacent lung held a median around 56 of the top 100 tumor clones.

Libraries were prepared by immunoSEQ multiplex PCR; TCRdb keeps only in-frame clonotypes and omits some of them. Seen here are 45,000 to 60,000 clones, roughly four fifths observed once, and the top ten hold just under 20%. The chain carries TRBV15 and TRBJ1-5; TRBD1 might be the D (5 bases). The source was peripheral blood, collected before any cancer treatment. The receptor comes from an older female donor with stage II squamous cell lung carcinoma. The CDR3 sequence: CATSPHPQGLQPQHF. The CDR3 bases are TGTGCCACCAGCCCACACCCCCAGGGTCTACAGCCCCAGCATTTT.